This TCR beta chain derives from a study of blood T cells in healthy people across ages. Study-wide findings and caveats: Diversity of TCR beta per million T cells declined in a roughly linear way with age. Unknown donor CMV status possibly confounded expanded clonotype changes.

Sample-barcoded 5' priming and a J-beta primer mix drove a second PCR of roughly 6 to 12 cycles. With 12 random nucleotides, a template-switch adaptor tagged each individual cDNA molecule. Individual samples furnished no less than 3 million CDR3-containing paired-end reads apiece. TCRdb re-called the 5' RACE reads with MiXCR, one entry per CDR3 protein. The sample lists 580,000 or so distinct CDR3 sequences, 45% to 55% seen once, with under 30% in the top ten. This clonotype occurred once. Its antigen is not identified. This CDR3 has 14 amino acids. V dropped 6 bases and J dropped 0 bases, with 9 bases sitting between them. Per germline, CDR1 SQVTM and CDR2 ANQGSEA.

This rearrangement joins TRBV29-1 to TRBJ2-6; D possibly corresponds to TRBD2 (5 bases). The receptor was isolated from a man at least 80 years old in good health. Sequenced material: blood. The CDR3 loop reads CSVRRDSGANVLTF. The CDR3 nucleotides are TGCAGCGTAAGACGGGACTCTGGGGCCAACGTCCTGACTTTC.